The 21 T cell receptor beta chains below come from one sample, sequenced in a study of beta chain features in type 1 diabetes. The entirety of the isolated RNA underwent reverse transcription, so expressed TCRB transcripts were sequenced. TCRdb's table, derived via immunoSEQ multiplex PCR, lists solely in-frame clones and lacks some. The sample records hundreds of thousands of clones, roughly 30% being singletons. The sample consisted of naive CD4+ T cells from blood. Source of these receptors: a man younger than 35 in good health.

This clone was seen more than once but under ten times. The chain links TRBV28 to TRBJ2-7, with D perhaps TRBD1 or TRBD2 (6 bases each). V was trimmed by 5 bases and J by 4 bases, leaving 18 bases between them. Germline V gene data show CDR1 as MDHEN and CDR2 as SYDVKM. This CDR3 is built from 15 residues. In DNA form, the CDR3 reads TGTGCCAGCAGTCACCTTAACGGGGGCCATTACGAGCAGTACTTC. Translation: CASSHLNGGHYEQYF.

This clone turned up a few times. V is TRBV14 and J is TRBJ1-2; D remains ambiguous. Trimming cost V 0 bases and J 6 bases, with 5 bases left between them. Germline V gene sequence: CDR1 SGHDN, CDR2 FVKESK. The CDR3 has 12 amino acids. The CDR3 protein is CASSQETDGYTF. CDR3 sequence (DNA): TGTGCCAGCAGCCAAGAGACGGATGGCTACACCTTC.

The rearrangement links TRBV5-6 to TRBJ2-3; D remains unclear. The ends were cut back, 0 bases at V and 2 bases at J, with 7 bases in the middle. Germline lookup yields CDR1 SGHDT and CDR2 YYEEEE. The CDR3 is made up of 14 amino acids. Here the CDR3 reads CASSLDGFTDTQYF. The CDR3 coding sequence is TGTGCCAGCAGCTTGGACGGATTCACAGATACGCAGTATTTT. Together with reference TRBV5-6 and TRBJ2-3, the CDR3 gives the full variable domain: DAGVTQSPTHLIKTRGQQVTLRCSPKSGHDTVSWYQQALGQGPQFIFQYYEEEERQRGNFPDRFSGHQFPNYSSELNVNALLLGDSALYLCASSLDGFTDTQYFGPGTRLTVL.

A few counts support this clone. The chain couples TRBV20-1 to TRBJ1-1; D remains unclear. The CDR3 sequence is 11 residues long. V shed 6 bases and J shed 1 base, with 6 bases lying between them. The V gene's germline CDR1 is DFQATT and CDR2 SNEGSKA (reference sequence). CDR3 bases: TGCAGTGCGACGGAGAACACTGAAGCTTTCTTT. Amino acid sequence: CSATENTEAFF.

The chain links TRBV7-3 to TRBJ2-2; maybe TRBD2 (5 bases). This CDR3 is built from 16 residues. Germline V gene lookup returns CDR1 SGHTA and CDR2 FQGTGA. Trimming removed 5 bases from V and 0 bases from J, with 13 bases in between. This CDR3 reads CASSPRGLPNTGELFF. CDR3 bases: TGTGCCAGCAGCCCCAGAGGACTGCCGAACACCGGGGAGCTGTTTTTT.

A few counts support this clone. The sample holds other DNA sequences that translate to the same CDR3. The CDR3 loop is CSVVGQDQETQYF. DNA of the CDR3: TGCAGCGTTGTAGGGCAGGATCAAGAGACCCAGTACTTC. The genes are TRBV29-1 and TRBJ2-5; no definite D call. The germline V gene encodes CDR1 SQVTM and CDR2 ANQGSEA. Trimming stripped 4 bases from V and 2 bases from J, with 11 bases between. The length of the CDR3 is 13 residues.

The V and J genes are TRBV29-1 and TRBJ2-2; 7 nucleotides line up with TRBD1. CDR1 is SQVTM, CDR2 ANQGSEA, per germline. The CDR3 runs to 12 residues. The junction had 5 bases not matched to a gene; V was cut back by 7 bases and J by 6 bases. The CDR3 bases are TGCAGCGCCTCACAGGGGTCCGGGGAGCTGTTTTTT. It encodes CSASQGSGELFF.

Concerning this clone: Distinct nucleotide sequences in the sample also encode this CDR3. J is TRBJ2-2 and V is TRBV30; no firm D call. This CDR3 spans 13 amino acids. V lost 0 bases and J 1 base, leaving 3 bases between the germline ends. The V gene's germline CDR1 is GTSNPN and CDR2 SVGIG (reference sequence). CDR3 amino acids: CAWSVRNTGELFF. CDR3 nucleotide sequence: TGTGCCTGGAGTGTACGGAACACCGGGGAGCTGTTTTTT.

The chain recombines TRBV7-8 with TRBJ2-3; TRBD2 might be the D (6 bases). Trimming pared 5 bases from V and 10 bases from J, leaving 16 bases between. The CDR3 has 13 amino acids. Germline V CDR1 and CDR2: SGHVS, FQNEAQ. CDR3 region: CASSGGYTLSQYF. The CDR3, as DNA: TGTGCCAGCAGCGGGGGGTACACCCTATCGCAGTATTTT. The full variable domain, rest sourced from reference TRBV7-8 and TRBJ2-3, is GAGVSQSPRYKVAKRGQDVALRCDPISGHVSLFWYQQALGQGPEFLTYFQNEAQLDKSGLPSDRFFAERPEGSVSTLKIQRTQQEDSAVYLCASSGGYTLSQYFGPGTRLTVL.

The chain uses TRBV5-1 and TRBJ2-6; D might be TRBD2 (6 bases). Trimming pared 4 bases from V and 4 bases from J, leaving 15 bases between. The germline V gene has CDR1 SGHRS and CDR2 YFSETQ. CDR3 length equals 16 residues. The CDR3 sequence is CASSPEGMAGANVLTF. The CDR3 bases are TGCGCCAGCAGCCCGGAGGGGATGGCAGGGGCCAACGTCCTGACTTTC.

This clone has only a few counts. The chain couples TRBV10-3 to TRBJ2-1; the match to TRBD1 covers 9 bases. V gave up 11 bases and J gave up 8 bases; unmatched junction bases: 7. The CDR3 is made up of 12 amino acids. Per the germline V gene, CDR1 is ENHRY and CDR2 is SYGVKD. The chain's CDR3 is CAARTGGDEQFF. The CDR3, as DNA: TGTGCCGCAAGAACAGGGGGCGATGAGCAGTTCTTC.

The chain carries TRBV7-9 and TRBJ2-1; D may be TRBD2 (6 bases). The CDR3 runs to 14 residues. V lost 5 bases to trimming and J lost 10 bases, with 18 bases between them. The germline V gene has CDR1 SEHNR and CDR2 FQNEAQ (reference sequence). CDR3 bases: TGTGCCAGCAGCCTCGCGGGACCACAAGTGGAGCAGTTCTTC. This translates into CASSLAGPQVEQFF.

This clone was counted only a few times. V is TRBV4-3 and J is TRBJ1-4; D gene ambiguous. V was clipped by 4 bases and J by 3 bases, with 12 bases between them. Germline assignment: CDR1 LGHNA and CDR2 YSLEER. The CDR3 length is 15 residues. The CDR3 DNA reads as TGCGCCAGCAGCCGGGGAGGTTCGGCTAATGAAAAACTGTTTTTT. Translating gives CASSRGGSANEKLFF.

The CDR3 sequence: CAGNQGASYNEQFF. The CDR3 nucleotides are TGTGCCGGCAACCAGGGGGCCTCCTACAATGAGCAGTTCTTC. The rearrangement links TRBV30 to TRBJ2-1; 8 bases match TRBD1. Germline loops: CDR1 GTSNPN, CDR2 SVGIG (reference sequence). Losses at the gene ends were 8 bases for V and 0 bases for J; bases not matched to a gene: 6. The CDR3 has 14 residues.

This chain uses TRBV7-2 with TRBJ2-3, with D perhaps TRBD1 (6 bases). Germline V CDR1 and CDR2: SGHTA, FQGNSA. This CDR3 has 15 amino acids. The V gene lost 6 bases and the J gene lost 4 bases, with 17 bases spanning the gap. The CDR3 DNA reads as TGTGCCAGCAGTGTTGTGGGCAGGGGCGCAGATACGCAGTATTTT. It codes for CASSVVGRGADTQYF.

The chain couples TRBV7-3 to TRBJ2-5; 8 bases match TRBD1. CDR1 SGHTA and CDR2 FQGTGA come from the germline V gene. The CDR3 loop spans 15 amino acids. V was pared by 2 bases and J by 4 bases, with 6 bases of the junction left unmatched. The CDR3 nucleotides are TGTGCCAGCAGCTTAGACGGGACAGGCGGAGAGACCCAGTACTTC. Protein: CASSLDGTGGETQYF.

This clone has more than one count but fewer than ten. This chain joins TRBV29-1 and TRBJ2-7; the D is unclear. The germline V gene has CDR1 SQVTM and CDR2 ANQGSEA. V shed 4 bases and J shed 3 bases, with 10 bases lying between them. CDR3 length: 12 residues. CDR3 nucleotide sequence: TGCAGCGTTGGCACCATCTACTACGAGCAGTACTTC. Encoded protein: CSVGTIYYEQYF.

J is TRBJ2-1 and V is TRBV25-1; 10 bases are a match to TRBD1. Germline CDR1 reads MGHDK; CDR2 reads SYGVNS. CDR3 size: 15 residues. V lost 4 bases and J lost 8; bases outside the gene matches: 8. The CDR3 spells CASSATGTGVHEQFF. The CDR3 region has the DNA TGTGCCAGCAGTGCGACCGGGACAGGGGTCCATGAGCAGTTCTTC. Using reference TRBV25-1 and TRBJ2-1 for the parts outside the CDR3, the full variable domain is EADIYQTPRYLVIGTGKKITLECSQTMGHDKMYWYQQDPGMELHLIHYSYGVNSTEKGDLSSESTVSRIRTEHFPLTLESARPSHTSQYLCASSATGTGVHEQFFGPGTRLTVL.

This clone was seen a handful of times. The CDR3 loop reads CASSLQGYDPQETQYF. CDR3 in DNA: TGTGCCAGCAGCTTGCAAGGGTACGATCCTCAAGAGACCCAGTACTTC. The chain combines TRBV7-2 with TRBJ2-5; D gene ambiguous. Germline V CDR1 and CDR2: SGHTA, FQGNSA. There are 16 residues in the CDR3. Trimming took off 3 bases at V and 2 bases at J, with 16 bases between the two ends.

The chain recombines TRBV30 with TRBJ2-1; 8 bases match TRBD2. The CDR3 runs to 17 residues. The V segment lost 4 bases and the J segment 2 bases; nucleotides outside the gene matches: 13. The germline V gene has CDR1 GTSNPN and CDR2 SVGIG (reference sequence). The CDR3 DNA sequence: TGTGCCTGGAACGGGCTAGCGGGTGCCACTACCTACAATGAGCAGTTCTTC. Translation: CAWNGLAGATTYNEQFF.

V usage is TRBV4-1 and J usage is TRBJ2-5; TRBD1 matches 8 bases. The V gene's germline CDR1 is MGHRA and CDR2 YSYEKL. The length of the CDR3 is 15 residues. Unmatched junction bases numbered 5, after V lost 0 bases and J lost 5 bases. Here the CDR3 DNA reads TGCGCCAGCAGCCAAGACGGGCAGGGGGCCGAGACCCAGTACTTC. The encoded protein is CASSQDGQGAETQYF.